The TCR beta chain described here comes from a study of CD4 T cells in relation to SARS-CoV-2 and coronaviruses. Whole-study results and caveats: The cross-reactivity analysis covered only spike protein, not other viral proteins.

About this clone: What it binds is not known.

Germline V gene sequence: CDR1 MDHEN, CDR2 SYDVKM. The CDR3 is 17 residues long. V dropped 6 bases and J dropped 0; count of bases not matched to a gene: 13. Libraries were prepared by immunoSEQ multiplex PCR; TCRdb keeps only in-frame clonotypes and omits some of them. The sample holds about 36,000 clones, approximately 83% seen once. The sequence derives from an adult with COVID-19. Sequencing was performed on naive CD4+ T cells from PBMCs, cultured in vitro. Subset specified: naive CD4+ T cells isolated by negative enrichment. The chain links TRBV28 to TRBJ2-7; 8 positions agree with TRBD2. The CDR3 loop is CASSPPIAGPDSYEQYF. The CDR3 region has the DNA TGTGCCAGCAGCCCCCCAATAGCGGGACCAGACTCCTACGAGCAGTACTTC.